This TCR beta chain appears in the sequencing data of a study of T cells in Graves' hyperthyroidism and ophthalmopathy. Study-level findings and limits: Most thyroid clonotypes expanded above 0.001 appeared in blood too.

Lactation, pregnancy, other autoimmune disease or uncontrolled infection excluded patients. PBMCs were collected from an approximately 9 ml volume of fresh peripheral blood. The V segment lost 1 base and the J segment 0 bases; nucleotides outside the gene matches: 4. The germline V gene encodes CDR1 LGHDT and CDR2 YNNKEL (reference sequence). There are 17 residues in the CDR3. This clonotype was counted many times. Its antigen is unknown. RNA transcripts were the template for amplifying TCR beta CDR3 regions. Primed by the HTBI set, a first-round RT-PCR was run on the TCR CDR3. TCRdb re-derived calls from the multiplex PCR reads in MiXCR, one entry per CDR3 protein. This table holds more than 550,000 distinct CDR3 sequences, over 15% found once.

The sequence came from a woman aged 45-65 years with Graves' hyperthyroidism that later progressed to Graves' ophthalmopathy. The sample taken for sequencing was blood. The chain has TRBV3-1 and TRBJ2-4, with TRBD1 matching over 9 bases. The CDR3 sequence: CASSQGVDRGAKNIQYF. In DNA form, the CDR3 reads TGTGCCAGCAGCCAAGGGGTGGACAGGGGAGCCAAAAACATTCAGTACTTC.